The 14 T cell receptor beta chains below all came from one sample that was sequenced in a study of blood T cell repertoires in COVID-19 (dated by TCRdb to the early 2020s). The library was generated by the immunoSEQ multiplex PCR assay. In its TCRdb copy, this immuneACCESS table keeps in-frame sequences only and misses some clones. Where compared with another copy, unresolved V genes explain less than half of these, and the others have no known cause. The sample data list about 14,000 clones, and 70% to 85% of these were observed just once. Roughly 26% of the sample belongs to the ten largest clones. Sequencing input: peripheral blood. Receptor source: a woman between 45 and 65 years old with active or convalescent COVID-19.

CDR3 protein: CASSLNPGGYGELFF. In DNA form, the CDR3 reads TGTGCCAGCAGTTTAAATCCAGGGGGTTACGGGGAGCTGTTTTTT. This rearrangement joins TRBV28 to TRBJ2-2; 7 bases fit TRBD1. The germline CDR1 and CDR2 sequences are MDHEN and SYDVKM. CDR3 size: 15 residues. With V trimmed by 2 bases and J by 7 bases, 7 bases remained unmatched.

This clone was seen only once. This chain's CDR3 is CASSARAYNEQFF. DNA for the CDR3: TGTGCCAGCAGTGCCAGGGCTTACAATGAGCAGTTCTTC. J is TRBJ2-1 and V is TRBV2; D may be TRBD1 (5 bases). Trimming pared 4 bases from V and 4 bases from J, leaving 8 bases between. The germline V gene encodes CDR1 SNHLY and CDR2 FYNNEI. This CDR3 has 13 amino acids.

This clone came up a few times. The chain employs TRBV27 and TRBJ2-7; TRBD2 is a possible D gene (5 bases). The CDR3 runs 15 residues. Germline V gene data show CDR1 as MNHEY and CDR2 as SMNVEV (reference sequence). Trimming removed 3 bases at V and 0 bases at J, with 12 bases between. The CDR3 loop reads CASSFLGGPSYEQYF. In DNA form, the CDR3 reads TGTGCCAGCAGTTTTCTGGGCGGGCCCTCCTACGAGCAGTACTTC.

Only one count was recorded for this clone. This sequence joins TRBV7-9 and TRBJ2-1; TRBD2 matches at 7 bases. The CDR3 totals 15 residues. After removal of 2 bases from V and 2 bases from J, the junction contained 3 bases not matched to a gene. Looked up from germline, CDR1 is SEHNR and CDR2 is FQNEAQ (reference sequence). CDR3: CASSLQAGPYNEQFF. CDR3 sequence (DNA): TGTGCCAGCAGCTTACAAGCGGGACCCTACAATGAGCAGTTCTTC.

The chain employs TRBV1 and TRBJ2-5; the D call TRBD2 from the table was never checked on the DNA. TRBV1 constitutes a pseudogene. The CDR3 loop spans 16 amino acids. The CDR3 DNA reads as TGCACCAGCAGCCCTCGTAGCGGGGGCCCTCAAGAGACCCAGTACTTC. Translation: CTSSPRSGGPQETQYF.

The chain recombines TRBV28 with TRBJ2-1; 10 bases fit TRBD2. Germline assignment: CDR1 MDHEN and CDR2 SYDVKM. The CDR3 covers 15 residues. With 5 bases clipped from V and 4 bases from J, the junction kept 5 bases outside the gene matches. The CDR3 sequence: CASSRIAGGYNEQFF. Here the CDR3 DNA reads TGTGCCAGCAGTAGAATAGCGGGGGGTTACAATGAGCAGTTCTTC. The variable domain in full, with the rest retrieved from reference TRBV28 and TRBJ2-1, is DVKVTQSSRYLVKRTGEKVFLECVQDMDHENMFWYRQDPGLGLRLIYFSYDVKMKEKGDIPEGYSVSREKKERFSLILESASTNQTSMYLCASSRIAGGYNEQFFGPGTRLTVL.

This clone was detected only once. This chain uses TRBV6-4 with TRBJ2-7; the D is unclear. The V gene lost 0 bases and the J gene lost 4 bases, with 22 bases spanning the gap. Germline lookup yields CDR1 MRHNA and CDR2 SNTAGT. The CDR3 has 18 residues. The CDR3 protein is CASSDSTVPVIYPYEQYF. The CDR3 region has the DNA TGTGCCAGCAGTGACTCTACAGTCCCCGTCATATATCCTTACGAGCAGTACTTC.

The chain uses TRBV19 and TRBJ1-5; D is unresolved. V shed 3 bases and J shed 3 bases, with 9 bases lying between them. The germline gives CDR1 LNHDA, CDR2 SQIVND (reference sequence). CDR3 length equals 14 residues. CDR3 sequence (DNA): TGTGCCAGTAGTATTTCACTTCACAATCAGCCCCAGCATTTT. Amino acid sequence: CASSISLHNQPQHF.

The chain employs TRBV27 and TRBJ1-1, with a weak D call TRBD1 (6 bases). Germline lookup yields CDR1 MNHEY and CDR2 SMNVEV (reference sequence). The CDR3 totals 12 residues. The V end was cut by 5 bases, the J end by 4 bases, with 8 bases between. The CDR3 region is CASSTQGTEAFF. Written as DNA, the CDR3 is TGTGCCAGCAGTACACAGGGCACTGAAGCTTTCTTT.

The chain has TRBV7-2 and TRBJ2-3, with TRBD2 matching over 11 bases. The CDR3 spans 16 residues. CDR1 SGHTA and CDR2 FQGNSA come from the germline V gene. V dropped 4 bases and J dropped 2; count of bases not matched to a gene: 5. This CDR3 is CASSYGTSGSTDTQYF. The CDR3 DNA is TGTGCCAGCAGCTACGGGACTAGCGGTTCCACAGATACGCAGTATTTT.

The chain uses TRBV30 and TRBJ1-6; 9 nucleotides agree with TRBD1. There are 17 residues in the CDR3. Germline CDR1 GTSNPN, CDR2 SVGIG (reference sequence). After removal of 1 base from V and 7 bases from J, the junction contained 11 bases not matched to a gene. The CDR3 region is CAWSGTGGRIQNSPLHF. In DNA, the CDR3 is TGTGCCTGGAGTGGTACAGGGGGCCGAATCCAAAATTCACCCCTCCACTTT.

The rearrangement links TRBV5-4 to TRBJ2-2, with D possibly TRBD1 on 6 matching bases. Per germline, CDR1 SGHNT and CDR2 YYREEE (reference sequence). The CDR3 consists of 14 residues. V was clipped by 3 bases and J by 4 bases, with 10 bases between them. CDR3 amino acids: CASSYTGSTGELFF. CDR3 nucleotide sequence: TGTGCCAGCAGCTATACAGGGAGCACCGGGGAGCTGTTTTTT.

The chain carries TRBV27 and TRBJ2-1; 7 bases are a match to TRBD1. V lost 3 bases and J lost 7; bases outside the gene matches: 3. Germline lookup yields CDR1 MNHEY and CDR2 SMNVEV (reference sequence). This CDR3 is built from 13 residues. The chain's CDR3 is CASSLVRGNEQFF. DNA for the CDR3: TGTGCCAGCAGTTTGGTCAGGGGGAATGAGCAGTTCTTC.

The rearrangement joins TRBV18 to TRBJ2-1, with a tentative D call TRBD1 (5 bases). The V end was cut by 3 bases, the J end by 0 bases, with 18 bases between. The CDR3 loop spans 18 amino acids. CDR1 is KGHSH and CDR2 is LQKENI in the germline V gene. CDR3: CASSPLAPQVSSYNEQFF. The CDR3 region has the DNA TGTGCCAGCTCACCCTTAGCCCCACAGGTTAGCTCCTACAATGAGCAGTTCTTC.